This T cell receptor beta chain was profiled in a study of blood T cell repertoires in COVID-19. Study-wide background: Spain, Italy and the United States supplied samples that represented acute and convalescent COVID-19. T cells, B-cell-depleted T cells, or PBMCs provided the cDNA or gDNA that served as material.

As handled by the study authors: Quantification of nucleated cells was approximated via reference gene primer amplification. Method: immunoSEQ multiplex PCR; TCRdb's copy keeps in-frame clones and lacks some. Clonal size and the V and J genes are those of that table, whereas D and trimming came from the DNA. The sample includes 150,000 or so clones, about 80% seen only once; the top ten take under 4.5%. The V and J ends lost 0 bases and 8 bases respectively, with 17 bases between them. Germline-derived CDR1 and CDR2 are SGDLS and YYNGEE. The CDR3 covers 15 residues. This TCR derives from a woman aged 55-70 years with acute or convalescent COVID-19. The material sequenced was peripheral blood. The V call is TRBV9, the J call TRBJ1-1; possible D gene TRBD1, 5 bases. The CDR3 here is CASSVAPIGGDEAFF. CDR3 coding DNA: TGTGCCAGCAGCGTAGCTCCAATCGGGGGAGACGAAGCTTTCTTT.